The TCR beta chain described here comes from a study of CD4+ T cells in melanoma. Overall study results and limits: CD8+ T cell, macrophage and B cell function reportedly correlated with neoantigen-specific CD4+ T cells.

CDR3 length equals 11 residues. Trimming removed 3 bases from V and 8 bases from J, with 8 bases in between. Germline V gene lookup returns CDR1 DFQATT and CDR2 SNEGSKA (reference sequence). Remarks on this clone: The antigen remains undetermined.

Produced via immunoSEQ multiplex PCR; TCRdb's table is partial and in-frame only. The sample includes 110,000 to 150,000 clones, around 90% of them seen just once. The clonotype was recovered from a human donor with melanoma. V is TRBV20-1 and J is TRBJ2-1, with D hard to call. CDR3 nucleotides: TGCAGTGCTAGTTGGGCATATGAGCAGTTCTTC. Encoded protein: CSASWAYEQFF.